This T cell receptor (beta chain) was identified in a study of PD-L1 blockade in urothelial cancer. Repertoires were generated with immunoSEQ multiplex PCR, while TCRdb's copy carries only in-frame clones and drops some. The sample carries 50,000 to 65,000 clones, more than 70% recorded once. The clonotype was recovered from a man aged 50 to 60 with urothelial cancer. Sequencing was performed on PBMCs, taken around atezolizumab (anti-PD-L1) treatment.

CDR3 sequence (DNA): TGTGCCACCAGCGTACAGGGGGCGATTAATGAAAAACTGTTTTTT. This translates into CATSVQGAINEKLFF. The chain combines TRBV15 with TRBJ1-4; 9 nucleotides agree with TRBD1. Germline V gene data show CDR1 as LNHNV and CDR2 as YYDKDF (reference sequence). The CDR3 length is 15 residues. The J segment lost 4 bases and the V segment lost 5 bases, leaving 5 bases of the junction unmatched.